The rows below give T cell receptor beta chains drawn from one sample of a study of early T cells in non-severe SARS-CoV-2 infection. TCRdb re-derived calls from the 5' RACE reads in MiXCR, one entry per CDR3 protein. The table records about 48,000 distinct CDR3 sequences, roughly 7.7% of them present only once. The sequenced material came from whole blood. Receptors were obtained from an adult who was a healthcare worker with PCR-confirmed SARS-CoV-2 infection or an uninfected control (not recorded which). Both conserved end residues are part of each CDR3. A D gene is named only where the DNA matches it firmly. Expanded clones are given a class, and other clones once, few, many or no size at all.

j_call clone_size d_call v_call cdr3_nt cdr3_aa
TRBJ1-1 many - TRBV25-1 TGTGCCAGCAGTGAATGGCAGAACGGTGAAGCTTTCTTT CASSEWQNGEAFF
TRBJ1-5 few - TRBV10-3 TGTGCCATCAGTGAGGAGGTGGGCTATAGCAATCAGCCCCAGCATTTT CAISEEVGYSNQPQHF
TRBJ2-3 many - TRBV27 TGTGCCAGCAGTTTAGTCCTCCGGAGAGATACGCAGTATTTT CASSLVLRRDTQYF
TRBJ2-7 few - TRBV5-6 TGTGCCAGCATGGAGTTCGGGGGGCGCGGGTACGAGCAGTACTTC CASMEFGGRGYEQYF
TRBJ1-4 few TRBD1 TRBV7-9 TGTGCCAGCAGCTTAGAACCGCAGGGGGCGCTTCTCGCAACTAATGAAAAACTGTTTTTT CASSLEPQGALLATNEKLFF
TRBJ2-1 many - TRBV20-1 TGCAGTGCTAGTCGTCAGGGGGGATCAAATGAGCAGTTCTTC CSASRQGGSNEQFF
TRBJ2-5 many - TRBV10-2 TGCGCCAGCACGACTGTCTTGGGTGAGACCCAGTACTTC CASTTVLGETQYF
TRBJ1-1 many - TRBV11-2 TGTGCCAGCAGCTTAATCCTCCTGAACACTGAAGCTTTCTTT CASSLILLNTEAFF
TRBJ2-1 many TRBD1 TRBV6-2/TRBV6-3 TGTGCCAGCAGACGGACAGGGGGGTACAATGAGCAGTTCTTC CASRRTGGYNEQFF
TRBJ1-4 few - TRBV30 TGTGCCTGGAGTGTACTCTCCCTTAATGAAAAACTGTTTTTT CAWSVLSLNEKLFF
TRBJ1-2 many TRBD1 TRBV5-1 TGCGCCAGCAGCTTGGGGGGACAGGGCAACTATGGCTACACCTTC CASSLGGQGNYGYTF
TRBJ2-5 few - TRBV6-6 TGTGCCAGCAGTTACTCGCGACAGGAAGAGACCCAGTACTTC CASSYSRQEETQYF
TRBJ2-2 many - TRBV5-6 TGTGCCAGCAGCTCAGGGCCCCGAGGCGCCGGGGAGCTGTTTTTT CASSSGPRGAGELFF
TRBJ2-5 few TRBD2 TRBV9 TGTGCCAGCAGCGTCCTAGCGGGGGTGCAAGAGACCCAGTACTTC CASSVLAGVQETQYF
TRBJ1-1 - - TRBV20-1 TGCAGTGCTAGCGAGTTTCTCAGGAACACTGAAGCTTTCTTT CSASEFLRNTEAFF
TRBJ1-2 - - TRBV29-1 TGCAGCGTTGATTCCAGGGGAAACTATGGCTACACCTTC CSVDSRGNYGYTF
TRBJ1-6 few - TRBV25-1 TGTGCCAGCAGTGTCATGCAGGGAGCACCCCTCCACTTT CASSVMQGAPLHF
TRBJ1-1 - - TRBV29-1 TGCAGCGTTAAGTGGAACCAGAACACTGAAGCTTTCTTT CSVKWNQNTEAFF
TRBJ2-3 many TRBD2 TRBV6-6 TGTGCCAGCAGCTTCGGACTAGCAACGCAGTATTTT CASSFGLATQYF
TRBJ2-2 many - TRBV5-1 TGCGCCAGCGGCATACAGGGGAGGACCGGGGAGCTGTTTTTT CASGIQGRTGELFF
TRBJ1-2 many - TRBV6-1 TGTGCCAGCAGTGGCACATCCTATGGCTACACCTTC CASSGTSYGYTF
TRBJ1-1 - - TRBV7-8 TGTGCCAGCAGCTTAGTTGCGCCGAACACTGAAGCTTTCTTT CASSLVAPNTEAFF
TRBJ2-1 many - TRBV3-1 TGTGCCAGCAGCCAAGGAATCTTACACAATGAGCAGTTCTTC CASSQGILHNEQFF
TRBJ2-7 few - TRBV6-2/TRBV6-3 TGTGCCAGCAGTTACTCAAGGGGAAGTATCTACGAGCAGTACTTC CASSYSRGSIYEQYF
TRBJ2-5 - - TRBV19 TGTGCCAGTAGTGCGATCACAGGAGGCCAAGAGACCCAGTACTTC CASSAITGGQETQYF
TRBJ1-6 - TRBD1 TRBV27 TGTGCCAGCAGGATCGACAGGGTCATCAGTTCACCCCTCCACTTT CASRIDRVISSPLHF
TRBJ2-7 - - TRBV18 TGTGCCAGCTCACCACCGGCAGGGACTTCCTCCGAGCAGTACTTC CASSPPAGTSSEQYF
TRBJ2-5 many TRBD2 TRBV10-3 TGTGCCATCAGTGCTAGCGGTCAAGAGACCCAGTACTTC CAISASGQETQYF
TRBJ2-2 few - TRBV27 TGTGCCAGCGTTGAGGGCGGGGCCGCGAACACCGGGGAGCTGTTTTTT CASVEGGAANTGELFF
TRBJ1-6 many - TRBV4-1 TGCGCCAGCAGCCAAGACAACAGGGCGGTGGCACCCCTCCACTTT CASSQDNRAVAPLHF
TRBJ1-1 many - TRBV12-3/TRBV12-4 TGTGCCAGCCGTTCAGTCAGGGGTGACACTGAAGCTTTCTTT CASRSVRGDTEAFF
TRBJ1-1 many - TRBV15 TGTGCCACCAGCAGTATGAACACTGAAGCTTTCTTT CATSSMNTEAFF
TRBJ1-1 many - TRBV18 TGTGCCAGCTCACCCGGGACGCCCAACACTGAAGCTTTCTTT CASSPGTPNTEAFF
TRBJ2-3 many - TRBV29-1 TGCAGCGTTGTCCCAAGCGCAGATACGCAGTATTTT CSVVPSADTQYF
TRBJ2-1 many - TRBV30 TGTGCCAGTTCCAGCCTCACAAGGAATGAGCAGTTCTTC CASSSLTRNEQFF
TRBJ2-3 many TRBD2 TRBV5-6 TGTGCCAGCAGCTTACGTACTAGCGGGGGCTGGGGCACAGATACGCAGTATTTT CASSLRTSGGWGTDTQYF
TRBJ1-5 - - TRBV7-2 TGTGCCAGCAGCTTAGGGGGAGACCCTAGCAATCAGCCCCAGCATTTT CASSLGGDPSNQPQHF
TRBJ2-7 - - TRBV27 TGTGCCAGCAGTTTGTTTCCGGGGAGGTACGAGCAGTACTTC CASSLFPGRYEQYF
TRBJ1-5 - TRBD1 TRBV2 TGTGCCAGCAGATCCGGACAGGGACTATATAGCAATCAGCCCCAGCATTTT CASRSGQGLYSNQPQHF
TRBJ2-1 many - TRBV29-1 TGCAGCGTTGGGGACTTTATCTACAATGAGCAGTTCTTC CSVGDFIYNEQFF
TRBJ2-2 - TRBD1 TRBV18 TGTGCCAGCTCACATGGGACAGGGAACACCGGGGAGCTGTTTTTT CASSHGTGNTGELFF
TRBJ1-1 many - TRBV6-1 TGTGCCAGCAGCAGGGAAGGCACTGAAGCTTTCTTT CASSREGTEAFF
TRBJ1-1 many TRBD1 TRBV12-3/TRBV12-4 TGTGCCAGCAGTTCATGGAAGGGGGCCACTGAAGCTTTCTTT CASSSWKGATEAFF
TRBJ1-2 - - TRBV11-2 TGTGCCAGCAGCGTTAGGACTATCTATGGCTACACCTTC CASSVRTIYGYTF
TRBJ1-4 - TRBD1 TRBV20-1 TGCAGTGCTAGAGCCCCCTTTTCCGGGACAGGGAGTGAAAAACTGTTTTTT CSARAPFSGTGSEKLFF
TRBJ2-7 many - TRBV28 TGTGCCAGCAGACAGGCGCAGTCGTTGTACGAGCAGTACTTC CASRQAQSLYEQYF
TRBJ2-7 - TRBD2 TRBV12-3/TRBV12-4 TGTGCCAGCAGTTTTTTACGATCGGGGGGGCTCGGGTACGAGCAGTACTTC CASSFLRSGGLGYEQYF
TRBJ2-5 few - TRBV2 TGTGCCAGCAGTGAATCTCCAGGGCCCCAAGAGACCCAGTACTTC CASSESPGPQETQYF
TRBJ2-7 - TRBD2 TRBV7-9 TGTGCCAGCAGCCTAGCGGGAGATACCTACGAGCAGTACTTC CASSLAGDTYEQYF
TRBJ2-7 many TRBD1 TRBV20-1 TGCAGTGCTCTAGACAGGGGAGATTCCTACGAGCAGTACTTC CSALDRGDSYEQYF
TRBJ1-1 many TRBD1 TRBV12-3/TRBV12-4 TGTGCCAGCAGTTTTAGGGGGACAGGGGGAAGGACTGAAGCTTTCTTT CASSFRGTGGRTEAFF
TRBJ1-2 many - TRBV6-1 TGTGCCAGCAGTCAGGACACCACCTATGGCTACACCTTC CASSQDTTYGYTF
TRBJ1-3 few - TRBV20-1 TGCAGTGCTAGCAGCCCCCCCGCGGGAAACACCATATATTTT CSASSPPAGNTIYF
TRBJ1-5 many - TRBV19 TGTGCCAGTAGTACGATCGCCCATAGCAATCAGCCCCAGCATTTT CASSTIAHSNQPQHF